The 13 T cell receptor beta chains below come from one sample, sequenced in a study of T cells in Graves' hyperthyroidism and ophthalmopathy. Researchers amplified the TCR beta CDR3 regions from RNA transcripts. Using the HTBI primer set, a first-round RT-PCR was run on the TCR CDR3. From the multiplex PCR reads, TCRdb called clonotypes with MiXCR, one entry per CDR3 protein. The profile shows a few hundred thousand distinct CDR3 sequences, over 13% of them singletons. Sequenced material: blood. All receptors derive from a woman under 30 with Graves' hyperthyroidism.

This clonotype was seen repeatedly, ten times or more. V is TRBV9 and J is TRBJ2-1, with a possible D match to TRBD2 (5 bases). CDR1 and CDR2 (germline): SGDLS, YYNGEE. The CDR3 length is 16 residues. The ends were cut back, 0 bases at V and 4 bases at J, with 14 bases in the middle. CDR3 coding DNA: TGTGCCAGCAGCGTAGGAGAGGGCGGCCCTTACAATGAGCAGTTCTTC. Encoded protein: CASSVGEGGPYNEQFF.

This clonotype was seen repeatedly, ten times or more. The chain combines TRBV20-1 with TRBJ2-1, with D unresolved. The CDR3 is 15 amino acids. Trimming took 6 bases from V and 4 from J, leaving 19 bases between them. Germline V lookup: CDR1 DFQATT, CDR2 SNEGSKA (reference sequence). The CDR3 DNA reads as TGCAGTGCAGCAACCTGGTGGGATGGTTACAATGAGCAGTTCTTC. Translating it yields CSAATWWDGYNEQFF.

This clonotype was observed a single time. This rearrangement joins TRBV24-1 to TRBJ2-5, with a tentative D call TRBD2 (6 bases). The CDR3 covers 15 residues. Per the germline V gene, CDR1 is KGHDR and CDR2 is SFDVKD. The germline V and J ends were trimmed by 5 bases and 2 bases, with 14 bases remaining between them. DNA of the CDR3: TGTGCCACCAGTGGCCGGACTATGGGACAAGAGACCCAGTACTTC. This sequence encodes CATSGRTMGQETQYF.

This clonotype was counted only a few times. J is TRBJ2-7 and V is TRBV9; D uncertain. Germline CDR1 SGDLS, CDR2 YYNGEE. The CDR3 length is 14 residues. Trimming cost V 0 bases and J 5 bases, with 12 bases left between them. DNA of the CDR3: TGTGCCAGCAGCGTAGGTCTAGTCCACGACGAGCAGTACTTC. Amino acid sequence: CASSVGLVHDEQYF.

This clonotype was seen ten or more times. This chain links TRBV12-3 or TRBV12-4 with TRBJ2-2; maybe TRBD1 (6 bases). V was cut by 6 bases and J by 2 bases, with 10 bases left in between. The CDR3 runs 14 residues. The CDR3 DNA reads TGTGCCAGCAGCACCGGGACAAACACCGGGGAGCTGTTTTTT. Translating gives CASSTGTNTGELFF.

There are a few counts of this clonotype. This chain links TRBV30 with TRBJ1-2; D unresolved. Germline V CDR1 and CDR2: GTSNPN, SVGIG (reference sequence). The V end lost 8 bases, the J end lost 4 bases, and 17 bases lay between the germline ends. The CDR3 spans 13 residues. CDR3 in DNA: TGTGCCGCACAACGCGCCAGACTCTATGGCTACACCTTC. Translated: CAAQRARLYGYTF. Based on the CDR3 plus reference TRBV30 and TRBJ1-2, the full variable domain is SQTIHQWPATLVQPVGSPLSLECTVEGTSNPNLYWYRQAAGRGLQLLFYSVGIGQISSEVPQNLSASRPQDRQFILSSKKLLLSDSGFYLCAAQRARLYGYTFGSGTRLTVV.

This clonotype was observed many times. The rearrangement uses TRBV10-3 and TRBJ2-5; no firm D call. CDR3 size: 13 residues. V dropped 4 bases and J dropped 2 bases, with 8 bases sitting between them. Germline loops: CDR1 ENHRY, CDR2 SYGVKD. CDR3 sequence reads: CAISGASQETQYF. The CDR3 DNA reads TGTGCCATCAGTGGGGCATCACAAGAGACCCAGTACTTC.

This clonotype was found many times. The chain has TRBV5-1 and TRBJ1-4; the D is unclear. CDR3 length: 16 residues. Germline CDR1 reads SGHRS; CDR2 reads YFSETQ. Trimming took off 7 bases at V and 3 bases at J, with 19 bases between the two ends. CDR3 region: CASQPGRLSPNEKLFF. CDR3 DNA: TGCGCCAGCCAACCGGGCCGACTTTCACCTAATGAAAAACTGTTTTTT.

The genes are TRBV11-2 and TRBJ2-7; TRBD2 aligns across 13 bases. With 5 bases clipped from V and 0 bases from J, the junction kept 10 bases outside the gene matches. This CDR3 has 18 amino acids. Looked up from germline, CDR1 is SGHAT and CDR2 is FQNNGV. For the CDR3, the DNA is TGTGCCAGCAGCCTGACTAGCGGGAGGTTCTCTATCTCCTACGAGCAGTACTTC. It encodes CASSLTSGRFSISYEQYF.

Ten or more counts support this clonotype. This rearrangement joins TRBV12-5 to TRBJ2-1; 10 bases are a match to TRBD2. The CDR3 runs 15 residues. CDR1 and CDR2 (germline): LGHNT, FRNRAP. The ends lost 7 bases at V and 8 bases at J; junction bases unmatched: 11. The CDR3 coding sequence is TGTGCTAGTGCGAGCGGGAGGGGGGAAGCGGATGAGCAGTTCTTC. Translation gives CASASGRGEADEQFF.

This clonotype was found a few times. The CDR3 sequence: CASSPESTDTQYF. The CDR3 DNA is TGTGCCAGCAGCCCTGAGAGCACAGATACGCAGTATTTT. This sequence joins TRBV12-3 or TRBV12-4 and TRBJ2-3; D gene unclear. This CDR3 is built from 13 residues. V was cut by 6 bases and J by 0 bases, with 7 bases left in between.

This clonotype was seen ten or more times. The chain uses TRBV7-7 and TRBJ2-3; D not certain. This CDR3 spans 16 amino acids. V dropped 1 base and J dropped 1 base, with 12 bases sitting between them. Germline CDR1 reads SSHAT; CDR2 reads FNYEAQ (reference sequence). DNA for the CDR3: TGTGCCAGCAGCTTAGGAGCGCAACGGGGCACAGATACGCAGTATTTT. This translates into CASSLGAQRGTDTQYF. Looking up the rest from reference TRBV7-7 and TRBJ2-3 gives the full variable domain: GAGVSQSPRYKVTKRGQDVTLRCDPISSHATLYWYQQALGQGPEFLTYFNYEAQPDKSGLPSDRFSAERPEGSISTLTIQRTEQRDSAMYRCASSLGAQRGTDTQYFGPGTRLTVL.

This clonotype was seen repeatedly, ten times or more. V is TRBV6-1 and J is TRBJ2-2; possibly TRBD2 for D (5 bases). The CDR3 spans 14 residues. The germline gives CDR1 MNHNS, CDR2 SASEGT. Between the trimmed V and J ends, which lost 3 bases and 4 bases, there was a span of 9 bases. This CDR3 is CASSDREGTGELFF. The CDR3 DNA sequence: TGTGCCAGCAGTGACCGAGAGGGCACCGGGGAGCTGTTTTTT.